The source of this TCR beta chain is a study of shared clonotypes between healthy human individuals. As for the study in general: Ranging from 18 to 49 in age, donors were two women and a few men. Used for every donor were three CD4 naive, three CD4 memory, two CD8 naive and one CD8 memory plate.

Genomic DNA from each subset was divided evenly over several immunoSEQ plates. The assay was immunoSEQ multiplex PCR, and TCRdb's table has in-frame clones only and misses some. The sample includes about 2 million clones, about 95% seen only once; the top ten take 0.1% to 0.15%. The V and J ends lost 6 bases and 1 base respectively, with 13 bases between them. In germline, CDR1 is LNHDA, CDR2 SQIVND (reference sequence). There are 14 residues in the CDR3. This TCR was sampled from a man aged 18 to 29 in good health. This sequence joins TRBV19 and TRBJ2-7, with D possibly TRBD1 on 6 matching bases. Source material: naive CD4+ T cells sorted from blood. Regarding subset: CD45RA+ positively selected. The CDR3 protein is CASSPRTVSYEQYF. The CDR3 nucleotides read TGTGCCAGTAGCCCGCGGACAGTTTCCTACGAGCAGTACTTC.